This record looks at one T cell receptor (beta chain) sequence and its context. No antigen is known for it. Sequencing was performed with immunoSEQ multiplex PCR; in TCRdb, only in-frame clones are kept and a portion is missing. The sample includes about 400,000 clones, about 92% of them seen just once. Treatment noted: approximately 18 received Ad26.COV2.S at low or high dose, single or two shots; about 5 received placebo; per-sample allocation not given. The study sampled participants on day 63 after the first vaccine or placebo injection. Germline V CDR1 and CDR2: LGHNA, YSLEER. There are 14 residues in the CDR3. Trimming took 4 bases from V and 3 from J, leaving 12 bases between them. The sample originates from a study of Ad26.COV2.S vaccination and SARS-CoV-2 variants. Study information: Donor got 5x10^10 or 1x10^11 viral particles of Ad26.COV2.S.

Whole-study findings and limits: Total responses of T cells may have been underestimated by the analyses of TCR breadth and depth.

V usage is TRBV4-3 and J usage is TRBJ1-1, with D possibly being TRBD1 (6 bases). The TCR was taken from a person between 18 and 60 years old who received the Ad26.COV2.S COVID-19 vaccine or a placebo. The sequenced sample was peripheral blood, obtained in a trial of Ad26.COV2.S vaccine versus placebo. In DNA, the CDR3 is TGCGCCAGCAGCCCATTGGACAGATACACTGAAGCTTTCTTT. This encodes CASSPLDRYTEAFF.